The 9 T cell receptor beta chains given below trace back to one sample, sequenced in a study of T cell responses to AZD1222 COVID-19 vaccine. Using immunoSEQ multiplex PCR, the repertoire was profiled, and TCRdb retains in-frame clones only, with some absent. The data show about 130,000 clones, less than 95% seen once. Sample: peripheral blood, taken on day 0 of MenACWY control vaccination. These receptor sequences come from an adult in good health.

A single count supports this clone. The rearrangement uses TRBV29-1 and TRBJ1-2, with 7 bases lining up with TRBD1. J was trimmed by 7 bases and V by 4 bases; bases with no gene match: 6. The CDR3 sequence is 12 residues long. Looked up from germline, CDR1 is SQVTM and CDR2 is ANQGSEA. The CDR3 nucleotides are TGCAGCGTTGCAGGGACAGCGACTGGCTACACCTTC. This translates into CSVAGTATGYTF.

The chain uses TRBV28 and TRBJ1-2; 12 nucleotides match TRBD1. The CDR3 spans 16 residues. The germline V gene encodes CDR1 MDHEN and CDR2 SYDVKM. V trimming: 4 bases; J trimming: 3 bases; junction bases outside the gene matches: 6. The CDR3 DNA is TGTGCCAGCAGTTCCCCGGGACAGGGGGCGGACTATGGCTACACCTTC. Translation gives CASSSPGQGADYGYTF.

The chain couples TRBV9 to TRBJ1-1, with D perhaps TRBD1 (5 bases). The CDR3 contains 16 residues. The ends were cut back, 4 bases at V and 1 base at J, with 17 bases in the middle. Germline CDR1 and CDR2: SGDLS and YYNGEE. DNA of the CDR3: TGTGCCAGCAGCTCCTCCAGGGCATATCAGAACACTGAAGCTTTCTTT. Protein: CASSSSRAYQNTEAFF.

CDR3 sequence reads: CASRLSRDRGGEKLFF. The CDR3 DNA sequence: TGTGCAAGTCGCTTGAGCCGGGACAGGGGAGGTGAAAAACTGTTTTTT. This sequence joins TRBV12-2 and TRBJ1-4; the DNA was not used to check the table's D call, TRBD1. TRBV12-2 is reported as a pseudogene. The length of the CDR3 is 16 residues.

The rearrangement joins TRBV11-2 to TRBJ2-1; no clear D. CDR3 length: 14 residues. CDR1 and CDR2 from the germline V gene are SGHAT and FQNNGV. Trimming shortened V by 1 base and J by 9 bases, and 13 bases separated the two germline ends. CDR3 nucleotide sequence: TGTGCCAGCAGCTTAGTCTATCCCTTGGGTGAGCAGTTCTTC. The encoded protein is CASSLVYPLGEQFF.

CDR3 loop: CASSPTGTDTQYF. The CDR3 nucleotides are TGTGCCAGCAGCCCGACAGGGACAGATACGCAGTATTTT. J is TRBJ2-3 and V is TRBV5-5, with 7 bases fitting TRBD1. Germline CDR1 is SGHKS and CDR2 is YYEKEE (reference sequence). V was pared by 4 bases and J by 3 bases, with 2 bases of the junction left unmatched. This CDR3 has 13 amino acids.

The chain links TRBV3-1 (or the pseudogene TRBV3-2) to TRBJ2-1; a weak D match, TRBD2 (6 bases). The germline V gene has CDR1 LGHDT and CDR2 YNNKEL (reference sequence). The CDR3 totals 16 residues. Trimming removed 2 bases from V and 0 bases from J, with 11 bases in between. The CDR3 region is CASSQMVGGSYNEQFF. The CDR3 DNA sequence: TGTGCCAGCAGCCAAATGGTGGGGGGCTCCTACAATGAGCAGTTCTTC.

This clone has only one observation. The CDR3 sequence is CASSQDGTDEKLFF. DNA for the CDR3: TGTGCCAGCAGCCAAGATGGAACAGATGAAAAACTGTTTTTT. The chain carries TRBV4-2 and TRBJ1-4; D gene uncertain. Per the germline V gene, CDR1 is LGHNA and CDR2 is YNFKEQ. This CDR3 has 14 amino acids. V was trimmed by 0 bases and J by 6 bases, leaving 8 bases between them.

J is TRBJ1-2 and V is TRBV7-9; TRBD1 matches 7 bases. From germline, CDR1 is SEHNR and CDR2 FQNEAQ (reference sequence). The CDR3 sequence is 15 residues long. The junction had 13 bases not matched to a gene; V was cut back by 8 bases and J by 4 bases. The CDR3 region is CASASDTGVSYGYTF. The CDR3 nucleotides are TGTGCCAGCGCATCCGACACAGGGGTTAGCTATGGCTACACCTTC.